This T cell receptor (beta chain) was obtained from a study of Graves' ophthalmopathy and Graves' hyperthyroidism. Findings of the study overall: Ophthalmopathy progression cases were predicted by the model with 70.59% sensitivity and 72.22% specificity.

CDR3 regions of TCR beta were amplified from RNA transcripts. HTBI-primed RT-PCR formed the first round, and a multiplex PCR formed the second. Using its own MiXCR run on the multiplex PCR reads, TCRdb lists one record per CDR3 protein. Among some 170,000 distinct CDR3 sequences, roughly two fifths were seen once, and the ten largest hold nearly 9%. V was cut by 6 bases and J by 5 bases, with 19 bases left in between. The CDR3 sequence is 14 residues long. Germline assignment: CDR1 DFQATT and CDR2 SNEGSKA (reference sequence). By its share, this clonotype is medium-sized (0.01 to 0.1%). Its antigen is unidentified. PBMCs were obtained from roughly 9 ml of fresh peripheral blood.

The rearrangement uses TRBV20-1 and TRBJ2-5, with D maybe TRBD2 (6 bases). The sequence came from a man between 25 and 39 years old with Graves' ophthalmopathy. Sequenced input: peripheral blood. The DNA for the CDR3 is TGCAGTGCCCACATGGAGGGCCTTCCGGAGACCCAGTACTTC. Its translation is CSAHMEGLPETQYF.